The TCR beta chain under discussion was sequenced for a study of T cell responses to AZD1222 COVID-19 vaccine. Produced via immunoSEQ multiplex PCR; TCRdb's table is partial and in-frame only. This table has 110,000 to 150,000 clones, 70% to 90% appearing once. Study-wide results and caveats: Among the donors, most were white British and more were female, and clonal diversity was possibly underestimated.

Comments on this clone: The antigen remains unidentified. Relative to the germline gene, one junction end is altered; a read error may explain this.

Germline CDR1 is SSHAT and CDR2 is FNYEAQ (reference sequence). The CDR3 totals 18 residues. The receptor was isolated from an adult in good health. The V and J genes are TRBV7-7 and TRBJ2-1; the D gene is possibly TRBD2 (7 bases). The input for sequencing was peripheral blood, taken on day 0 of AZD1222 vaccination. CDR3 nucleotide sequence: TGTGCTAGCAGCTTAGAGCTCGGCGGGGGCATGGGGTACGGTGAGCAGTTCTTC. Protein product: CASSLELGGGMGYGEQFF. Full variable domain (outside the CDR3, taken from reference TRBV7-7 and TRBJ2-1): GAGVSQSPRYKVTKRGQDVTLRCDPISSHATLYWYQQALGQGPEFLTYFNYEAQPDKSGLPSDRFSAERPEGSISTLTIQRTEQRDSAMYRCASSLELGGGMGYGEQFFGPGTRLTVL.